Below, 3 T cell receptor beta chains from the same sample are listed, as sequenced in a study of blood T cell repertoires in COVID-19. Clones were sequenced by immunoSEQ multiplex PCR, and TCRdb holds only the in-frame ones, with some missing. Of almost 350,000 clones listed, approximately 91% were seen once; the top ten hold over 1%. Material for sequencing was PBMCs or T cells enriched from blood (not recorded which). The receptors stem from a woman in her 30s who had been exposed to COVID-19.

The chain is built from TRBV3-1 (or the pseudogene TRBV3-2) and TRBJ2-2; TRBD1 agrees at 9 bases. Germline V gene lookup returns CDR1 LGHDT and CDR2 YNNKEL (reference sequence). After removal of 6 bases from V and 2 bases from J, the junction contained 1 base not matched to a gene. The CDR3 contains 14 residues. CDR3 bases: TGTGCCAGCAGGGGACAGGGTAACACCGGGGAGCTGTTTTTT. Its protein product is CASRGQGNTGELFF.

The chain links TRBV24-1 to TRBJ2-1; D gene unclear. V gave up 2 bases and J gave up 8 bases, with 9 bases separating them. CDR1 and CDR2 (germline): KGHDR, SFDVKD. This CDR3 comprises 13 residues. The CDR3 bases are TGTGCCACCAGTGATTCGTACATCTATGAGCAGTTCTTC. Its protein product is CATSDSYIYEQFF.

CDR3 coding DNA: TGTGCCAGCAGTGAATACGGCCAGGGGGAGACCCAGTACTTC. Its protein product is CASSEYGQGETQYF. This chain connects TRBV25-1 to TRBJ2-5; D possibly corresponds to TRBD1 (6 bases). The CDR3 extends over 14 amino acids. In germline, CDR1 is MGHDK, CDR2 SYGVNS. V shed 0 bases and J shed 5 bases, with 10 bases lying between them.